A single sample gave rise to the 8 T cell receptor beta chains below, sequenced in a study of T cell changes during pregnancy in multiple sclerosis. Sequencing was performed with immunoSEQ multiplex PCR; in TCRdb, only in-frame clones are kept and a portion is missing. The table has approximately 72,000 clones, approximately 90% seen once. The sequenced sample was peripheral blood, obtained in the first trimester of pregnancy. The receptor source for this set is a female donor in good health, enrolled as a control in a pregnancy study.

The chain joins TRBV2 to TRBJ2-5; TRBD1 matches at 9 bases. This CDR3 has 15 amino acids. V lost 6 bases and J lost 1; bases outside the gene matches: 6. Germline V gene data show CDR1 as SNHLY and CDR2 as FYNNEI. The CDR3 is CASRGQGAPQETQYF. CDR3 in DNA: TGTGCCAGCAGGGGACAGGGCGCACCCCAAGAGACCCAGTACTTC.

This sequence joins TRBV29-1 and TRBJ2-1; 8 nucleotides align to TRBD1. Per germline, CDR1 SQVTM and CDR2 ANQGSEA. The CDR3 is 11 amino acids. V lost 7 bases, J lost 12 bases, and 8 bases stayed unmatched. The CDR3 here is CSELQGVVQFF. The CDR3, as DNA: TGCAGCGAGCTACAGGGGGTAGTGCAGTTCTTC.

The genes are TRBV7-2 and TRBJ2-7; 14 nucleotides agree with TRBD2. In germline, CDR1 is SGHTA, CDR2 FQGNSA. V shed 1 base and J 4 bases; nucleotides not matched to a gene: 3. This CDR3 is built from 16 residues. DNA for the CDR3: TGTGCCAGCAGCTTAGTTGGGACTAGCGGGAGTTACGAGCAGTACTTC. Its protein is CASSLVGTSGSYEQYF.

CDR3 DNA: TGTGCCACACCCCAGGGGGAATCCTACAATGAGCAGTTCTTC. It codes for CATPQGESYNEQFF. The chain is built from TRBV27 and TRBJ2-1, with 7 nucleotides matching TRBD1. Trimming cost V 10 bases and J 1 base; bases outside gene matches: 7. The CDR3 spans 14 residues. CDR1 is MNHEY and CDR2 is SMNVEV in the germline V gene (reference sequence).

The chain joins TRBV9 to TRBJ2-1; 13 positions agree with TRBD2. V lost 1 base, J lost 8 bases, and 3 bases stayed unmatched. Per the germline V gene, CDR1 is SGDLS and CDR2 is YYNGEE. CDR3 length equals 15 residues. In nucleotides, the CDR3 is TGTGCCAGCAGCGTAACTAGCGGGAGGGCCGATGAGCAGTTCTTC. Its translation is CASSVTSGRADEQFF.

CDR3 nucleotide sequence: TGCGCCAGCAGGGCCGGGACAGGGAACACTGAAGCTTTCTTT. It encodes CASRAGTGNTEAFF. The chain joins TRBV5-1 to TRBJ1-1, with 8 bases lining up with TRBD1. The ends lost 5 bases at V and 1 base at J; junction bases unmatched: 4. This CDR3 is built from 14 residues. CDR1 and CDR2 from the germline V gene are SGHRS and YFSETQ. The variable domain in full, completed from reference TRBV5-1 and TRBJ1-1, reads KAGVTQTPRYLIKTRGQQVTLSCSPISGHRSVSWYQQTPGQGLQFLFEYFSETQRNKGNFPGRFSGRQFSNSRSEMNVSTLELGDSALYLCASRAGTGNTEAFFGQGTRLTVV.

The rearrangement links TRBV5-6 to TRBJ2-2, with no clear D. This CDR3 region has 12 residues. Trimming removed 1 base at V and 7 bases at J, with 5 bases between. From germline, CDR1 is SGHDT and CDR2 YYEEEE. The CDR3 loop reads CASSLYFGELFF. The CDR3 nucleotides are TGTGCCAGCAGCTTGTATTTCGGGGAGCTGTTTTTT.

This chain joins TRBV28 and TRBJ1-4, with 10 nucleotides matching TRBD1. From germline, CDR1 is MDHEN and CDR2 SYDVKM. The CDR3 has 14 residues. Trimming took 5 bases from V and 8 from J; bases not matched to a gene: 5. The CDR3 region has the DNA TGTGCCAGCAGTGCCGGGACAGGGGTCGAAAAACTGTTTTTT. Amino acids: CASSAGTGVEKLFF. The variable domain in full, with the rest retrieved from reference TRBV28 and TRBJ1-4, is DVKVTQSSRYLVKRTGEKVFLECVQDMDHENMFWYRQDPGLGLRLIYFSYDVKMKEKGDIPEGYSVSREKKERFSLILESASTNQTSMYLCASSAGTGVEKLFFGSGTQLSVL.